This TCR beta chain originates from a study of T cells in localized non-small cell lung cancer. Study conclusions and caveats: Heterogeneity is still possible, as just one tumor region was sequenced. The appearance of a median approximately 57 of the top 100 tumor clones was seen in adjacent lung.

As to this clone: Its antigen is not known.

Trimming took 4 bases from V and 0 from J, leaving 20 bases between them. The germline CDR1 and CDR2 sequences are LNHDA and SQIVND (reference sequence). The CDR3 totals 18 residues. The table came from immunoSEQ multiplex PCR; TCRdb's copy has only in-frame clones and leaves some out. Among roughly 89,000 clones listed, around 90% were seen once. The chain recombines TRBV19 with TRBJ2-3; D unclear. The specimen comprised PBMCs, sampled before any cancer treatment. The source of this sequence is a woman aged 40-75 years with stage II squamous cell lung carcinoma. CDR3 sequence reads: CASSTPASRLSSTDTQYF. Written as DNA, the CDR3 is TGTGCCAGTAGTACACCGGCCTCCAGGTTATCTAGCACAGATACGCAGTATTTT.